This T cell receptor (beta chain) was identified in a study of T cells in localized non-small cell lung cancer. This CDR3 spans 14 amino acids. Trimming cost V 0 bases and J 4 bases, with 9 bases left between them. CDR1 and CDR2 from the germline V gene are LGHNA and YSLEER. Study-wide results and caveats: Appearance in adjacent lung was seen for a median about 59 of the top 100 tumor clones. A higher density of T cells in blood coincided with extended overall survival. One tumor region alone was sequenced, and heterogeneity therefore remains possible. Uninvolved nearby lung showed the greatest T cell clonality, exceeding that found in tumor.

Some clones are missing from TCRdb's copy, which holds only in-frame ones; the method was immunoSEQ multiplex PCR. The top ten clones hold around 9.9% of a sample with about 25,000 clones, approximately 88% of them seen once. A note on this clone: The antigen remains undetermined.

The material was peripheral blood mononuclear cells, obtained before any cancer treatment. The chain employs TRBV4-3 and TRBJ1-2; no clear D gene. The clonotype comes from a woman aged 35 to 69 with stage III lung adenocarcinoma. Written as DNA, the CDR3 is TGCGCCAGCAGCCAAGAGTCCAGGACCTATGGCTACACCTTC. Residues: CASSQESRTYGYTF.